This T cell receptor (beta chain) comes out of a study of T cell repertoires in cytomegalovirus infection. Study as a whole: Public signatures in TCR beta pointed to CMV infection and matching HLA type.

Concerning this clonotype itself: Its antigen remains unknown.

CDR1 and CDR2 from the germline V gene are SNHLY and FYNNEI. The CDR3 length is 14 residues. The V segment lost 8 bases and the J segment 1 base; nucleotides outside the gene matches: 4. In TCRdb, the reads were re-called with MiXCR into one record per CDR3 protein. The repertoire includes around 900,000 distinct CDR3 sequences, 31% of them detected once, and roughly an eighth sits in the top ten. The clonotype was recovered from a human donor in good health (CMV status not recorded). Some clones in this sample may be carry-over from other donors' samples. Sample: cultured CD8+ T cells from PBMCs, taken from culture after CMV antigen stimulation. The chain carries TRBV2 and TRBJ2-2; 7 bases line up with TRBD1. The CDR3 is CASWDSWNTGELFF. DNA for the CDR3: TGTGCCAGCTGGGACAGCTGGAACACCGGGGAGCTGTTTTTT.